Below, 2 T cell receptor beta chains from the same sample are listed, as sequenced in a study of blood T cell repertoires in COVID-19. Clones were sequenced by immunoSEQ multiplex PCR, and TCRdb holds only the in-frame ones, with some missing. The sample lists about 150,000 clones, under 85% occurring once. Sequencing was carried out using peripheral blood. These receptors were collected from a man between 60 and 75 years old with COVID-19, enrolled during active disease.

V usage is TRBV7-2 and J usage is TRBJ1-1; 7 bases agree with TRBD1. V shed 5 bases and J 4 bases; nucleotides not matched to a gene: 10. Germline V gene data show CDR1 as SGHTA and CDR2 as FQGNSA. The CDR3 covers 15 residues. CDR3 DNA sequence: TGTGCCAGCAGCCAAAGACAGGGCTTGGGCACTGAAGCTTTCTTT. This gives the protein CASSQRQGLGTEAFF.

Points on this clone: The sample carries other DNA sequences with the same CDR3. This chain joins TRBV7-2 and TRBJ1-1, with 9 bases identical to TRBD1. Germline V gives CDR1 SGHTA, CDR2 FQGNSA. CDR3 length: 15 amino acids. V lost 1 base, J lost 2 bases, and 2 bases stayed unmatched. The CDR3 is CASSLEGQGNTEAFF. CDR3 sequence (DNA): TGTGCCAGCAGCTTAGAGGGACAGGGAAACACTGAAGCTTTCTTT.